This T cell receptor (beta chain) was profiled in a study of CXCR3-negative and CXCR3-positive naive CD8 T cells (dated by TCRdb to 2018 to 2020). For the study in its entirety: In total, 130 million to 150 million TRB reads were obtained, or roughly 1.5 +/- 0.3 million reads per library. Data from ten or so donors, pooled across two independent experiments, went into the diversity and physicochemical repertoire analyses. For the TRBV-TRBJ cluster analysis, the naive subsets came from 5 donors, while the memory cells came from 3 donors. The investigation overall reported the following: Both naive subsets had comparably high repertoire diversity, while memory CD8+ T cells had much lower repertoire diversity. Compared with CXCR3-negative naive cells, CXCR3-positive naive cells had TRB CDR3s with higher hydrophobicity (lower Kidera factor 4), lower energy, and higher strength and volume indices. Naive CXCR3-negative and CXCR3-positive cells from the same donor showed similar TRBV-TRBJ usage, whereas memory cells showed distinct patterns. Freshly isolated PBMCs were used for most assays because CXCR3 expression partially decreased after cryopreservation. Because surface CD5, which has been linked to self-reactivity in mice, was comparable between naive subsets, TCR interaction strength was also inferred from TRB CDR3 physicochemical properties.

For each CD8+ T cell subset, flow sorting was done in triplicate, and 300,000 or so cells per subset went directly into RLT lysis buffer. Naive CD8+ T cells were defined stringently as CD45RO-CCR7+CD27+CD95- to exclude memory contaminants. Peripheral blood mononuclear cells were isolated from buffy coats by standard density gradient centrifugation. Naive CXCR3-negative and CXCR3-positive CD8+ T cells were flow-sorted on a FACSAria III. Total RNA was extracted from sorted cells using an RNeasy Mini Kit. For this clonotype: Its target antigen remains unknown.

For sequencing, a NextSeq 550 was employed. The Human TCR Profiling Kit (MiLaboratory) was used to prepare UMI-labeled 5' RACE TRB cDNA libraries. cDNA synthesis used the entire amount of extracted RNA, and PCR amplification then used the entire amount of cDNA produced. Libraries were prepared in parallel with an identical number of PCR cycles. The source study handled its data this way. With a minimum of two reads required per UMI, MIGEC and MiXCR pulled out about 50,000 +/- 10,000 unique UMI-labeled TRB cDNA molecules from each library. An average of approximately 40,000 +/- 10,000 functional in-frame TRB CDR3 nucleotide clonotypes without stop codons was found per library. Diversity metrics, including normalized Shannon-Wiener and Chao1, were computed in VDJtools after downsampling to 5000 UMI-labeled TRB molecules per sample. VDJtools computed clonotype-size-weighted physicochemical properties of the central five CDR3 residues: interaction energy, strength, volume and Kidera factor 4. TCRdb reprocessed the reads and lists each CDR3 protein sequence as a single entry, with no DNA. The V and J calls were not made by the authors but by TCRdb's processing. This sample's table carries more than 80,000 distinct CDR3 sequences. The ten largest clones represent less than 0.85% of the sample.

Sample: naive CXCR3+ CD8+ T cells from blood. The cell subset or site label on this specimen signifies: CD45RO-CCR7+CD27+CD95- naive CD8+ T cells expressing CXCR3 (TNR3+). The TCR was taken from a human donor in good health. Some clones in this sample may be carry-over from other donors' samples.

CDR3 loop: CASSLGPAGQYF. The V and J segments used are TRBV12-3 or TRBV12-4 and TRBJ2-7; TCRdb gives TRBD2 as the D gene, but with no DNA this cannot be confirmed. Including the terminal cysteine and phenylalanine, the CDR3 comprises 12 residues. This entry has no DNA.